Presented here are 28 T cell receptor beta chains from one specimen sequenced in a study of T-cell reconstitution after alpha-beta-depleted transplantation in children. The TCRbeta library was prepared with unique molecular identifiers. Each CDR3 protein is one row after TCRdb ran MiXCR on the PCR reads. The sample includes about 400,000 distinct CDR3 sequences, about a fifth seen only once; the top ten take less than 4.5%. The sequenced sample was PBMCs from the stem cell graft donor, obtained from the stem cell graft. The receptors were gathered from a human donor who donated a stem cell graft to a child with acute myeloid leukemia.

The V gene is TRBV28, the J gene TRBJ2-5; D remains unclear. The CDR3 spans 15 residues. Trimming removed 7 bases from V and 5 bases from J, with 20 bases in between. Germline V lookup: CDR1 MDHEN, CDR2 SYDVKM. DNA for the CDR3: TGTGCCAGCATTAAGGTTCTGGGTTTGCAGGAGACCCAGTACTTC. It encodes CASIKVLGLQETQYF.

In its sample, this clonotype was seen a few times. The chain uses TRBV7-2 and TRBJ1-1; no clear D. In germline, CDR1 is SGHTA, CDR2 FQGNSA. CDR3 length: 11 residues. V was pared by 5 bases and J by 8 bases, with 9 bases between. Here the CDR3 reads CASSPDFEAFF. The DNA for the CDR3 is TGTGCCAGCAGCCCCGACTTCGAAGCTTTCTTT.

This rearrangement joins TRBV28 to TRBJ2-7, with D perhaps matching TRBD1 (6 bases). The CDR3 has 15 residues. In germline, CDR1 is MDHEN, CDR2 SYDVKM. V was trimmed by 3 bases and J by 0 bases, leaving 12 bases between them. For the CDR3, the DNA is TGTGCCAGCAGTTTCTCCACAGGGAGCTCCTACGAGCAGTACTTC. As protein: CASSFSTGSSYEQYF. The full variable domain, with the rest looked up from reference TRBV28 and TRBJ2-7, is DVKVTQSSRYLVKRTGEKVFLECVQDMDHENMFWYRQDPGLGLRLIYFSYDVKMKEKGDIPEGYSVSREKKERFSLILESASTNQTSMYLCASSFSTGSSYEQYFGPGTRLTVT.

This clonotype was picked up a small number of times. DNA for the CDR3: TGTGCCAGCAGATGGGGACTCTACAATGAGCAGTTCTTC. This codes for CASRWGLYNEQFF. This chain connects TRBV6-1 to TRBJ2-1; TRBD2 might be the D (6 bases). The germline CDR1 and CDR2 sequences are MNHNS and SASEGT. The CDR3 contains 13 residues. V was trimmed by 6 bases and J by 3 bases, leaving 9 bases between them.

This clonotype has only a few counts. The chain couples TRBV4-3 to TRBJ2-2; 8 bases align to TRBD2. V gave up 0 bases and J gave up 5 bases; unmatched junction bases: 11. The V gene's germline CDR1 is LGHNA and CDR2 YSLEER. This CDR3 region has 18 residues. As DNA, the CDR3 is TGCGCCAGCAGCCAAGATATAACGGGAGGGCCGGGGACCGGGGAGCTGTTTTTT. This sequence encodes CASSQDITGGPGTGELFF.

This clonotype was counted only a few times. The chain employs TRBV4-2 and TRBJ2-2, with D possibly matching TRBD2 (6 bases). V gave up 2 bases and J gave up 4 bases, with 17 bases separating them. Germline V gives CDR1 LGHNA, CDR2 YNFKEQ. CDR3 length equals 17 residues. CDR3 nucleotides: TGTGCCAGCAGCCAACAACTTGGAGGGGCTAGCACCGGGGAGCTGTTTTTT. Translated, it gives CASSQQLGGASTGELFF.

This clonotype was counted only a few times. The gene calls are TRBV28 and TRBJ2-1, with a possible D match to TRBD2 (5 bases). The germline V gene has CDR1 MDHEN and CDR2 SYDVKM. Trimming shortened V by 7 bases and J by 5 bases, and 9 bases separated the two germline ends. The CDR3 spans 12 residues. The CDR3 DNA is TGTGCCAGCATGGCGGGCCACAATGAGCAGTTCTTC. Amino acid sequence: CASMAGHNEQFF.

This clonotype was counted between two and nine times. The chain is built from TRBV12-3 or TRBV12-4 and TRBJ2-3, with 7 nucleotides matching TRBD2. V trimming: 6 bases; J trimming: 4 bases; junction bases outside the gene matches: 4. The CDR3 is 13 residues long. CDR3 loop: CASSRGEPDTQYF. CDR3 nucleotides: TGTGCCAGCAGCCGGGGGGAGCCAGATACGCAGTATTTT.

This clonotype was recorded at least ten times. This rearrangement joins TRBV29-1 to TRBJ2-2, with TRBD2 as a possible D gene (5 bases). The V gene lost 8 bases and the J gene lost 3 bases, with 13 bases spanning the gap. The CDR3 totals 13 residues. The germline gives CDR1 SQVTM, CDR2 ANQGSEA. Here the CDR3 reads CSSAEVDTGELFF. The CDR3 nucleotides read TGCAGCTCTGCGGAGGTGGACACCGGGGAGCTGTTTTTT.

The J gene is TRBJ1-1, the V gene TRBV13; no clear D. V lost 5 bases and J lost 4, with 8 bases in between. This CDR3 spans 12 amino acids. Germline CDR1 PRHDT, CDR2 FYEKMQ (reference sequence). Here the CDR3 reads CASSPVRTEAFF. CDR3 in DNA: TGTGCCAGCAGCCCCGTCCGCACTGAAGCTTTCTTT.

The chain combines TRBV5-1 with TRBJ1-2; TRBD1 might be the D (6 bases). Germline-derived CDR1 and CDR2 are SGHRS and YFSETQ. Trimming removed 0 bases at V and 5 bases at J, with 11 bases between. The CDR3 is 14 amino acids. The CDR3 sequence is CASSLGQAGYGYTF. In DNA form, the CDR3 reads TGCGCCAGCAGCTTGGGACAGGCGGGGTATGGCTACACCTTC.

The chain is built from TRBV12-3 or TRBV12-4 and TRBJ2-3, with 10 nucleotides matching TRBD2. The trim removed 5 bases at V and 2 bases at J, leaving 7 bases unmatched. This CDR3 region has 16 residues. CDR3 nucleotide sequence: TGTGCCAGCAGTCCCCGGACTAGCGGAGACACAGATACGCAGTATTTT. The encoded protein is CASSPRTSGDTDTQYF.

This clonotype was counted many times. This rearrangement joins TRBV25-1 to TRBJ2-7, with D uncertain. This CDR3 is built from 15 residues. Trimming took off 4 bases at V and 0 bases at J, with 13 bases between the two ends. CDR1 is MGHDK, CDR2 SYGVNS, per germline. CDR3: CASSGIGRSSYEQYF. As DNA, the CDR3 is TGTGCCAGCAGTGGGATTGGGCGGAGCTCCTACGAGCAGTACTTC.

The rearrangement links TRBV3-1 to TRBJ2-7; the D is unclear. The germline V gene encodes CDR1 LGHDT and CDR2 YNNKEL (reference sequence). Trimming stripped 0 bases from V and 6 bases from J, with 12 bases between. This CDR3 contains 14 residues. CDR3 sequence: CASSQDPRSLEQYF. The CDR3 bases are TGTGCCAGCAGCCAAGACCCTAGATCCCTCGAGCAGTACTTC.

This clonotype was found a few times. The J gene is TRBJ2-1, the V gene TRBV20-1, with a weak D call TRBD2 (6 bases). Germline V gene data show CDR1 as DFQATT and CDR2 as SNEGSKA (reference sequence). The V gene lost 5 bases and the J gene lost 1 base, with 18 bases spanning the gap. The CDR3 runs to 16 residues. The CDR3 DNA sequence: TGCAGTGCTTGGAGTACGCGCGGGGAATCCTACAATGAGCAGTTCTTC. Translation: CSAWSTRGESYNEQFF.

The rearrangement uses TRBV28 and TRBJ2-7; D is tentatively TRBD1 or TRBD2 (5 bases each). Trimming stripped 6 bases from V and 5 bases from J, with 8 bases between. In germline, CDR1 is MDHEN, CDR2 SYDVKM. This CDR3 spans 11 amino acids. The CDR3 DNA reads as TGTGCCAGCAGGGGGGTCCACGAGCAGTACTTC. The encoded protein is CASRGVHEQYF.

This clonotype was seen ten or more times. The J gene is TRBJ2-7, the V gene TRBV5-6; TRBD2 agrees at 9 bases. The V gene's germline CDR1 is SGHDT and CDR2 YYEEEE. The CDR3 consists of 14 residues. With V trimmed by 4 bases and J by 2 bases, 4 bases remained unmatched. CDR3 nucleotides: TGTGCCAGCAGCAAAGCGGGAGGTACCTACGAGCAGTACTTC. Translation gives CASSKAGGTYEQYF. Using reference TRBV5-6 and TRBJ2-7 for the parts outside the CDR3, the full variable domain is DAGVTQSPTHLIKTRGQQVTLRCSPKSGHDTVSWYQQALGQGPQFIFQYYEEEERQRGNFPDRFSGHQFPNYSSELNVNALLLGDSALYLCASSKAGGTYEQYFGPGTRLTVT.

This chain uses TRBV7-2 with TRBJ2-1; D gene uncertain. The CDR3 contains 14 residues. Germline-derived CDR1 and CDR2 are SGHTA and FQGNSA. Trimming removed 5 bases at V and 5 bases at J, with 13 bases between. CDR3 in amino acids: CASSPLGMDNEQFF. CDR3 nucleotides: TGTGCCAGCAGCCCTCTGGGAATGGACAATGAGCAGTTCTTC.

The chain links TRBV7-9 to TRBJ2-7, with 9 bases that match TRBD2. The CDR3 length is 14 residues. The germline gives CDR1 SEHNR, CDR2 FQNEAQ (reference sequence). V shed 4 bases, J shed 3 bases, and the junction held 4 bases outside the gene matches. The CDR3 region is CASSSTSGLYEQYF. The CDR3, as DNA: TGTGCCAGCAGCTCGACTAGCGGCCTCTACGAGCAGTACTTC.

The rearrangement uses TRBV20-1 and TRBJ2-5; 8 bases match TRBD2. V lost 0 bases to trimming and J lost 5 bases; unmatched junction nucleotides: 5. The germline CDR1 and CDR2 sequences are DFQATT and SNEGSKA (reference sequence). This CDR3 is 14 amino acids long. CDR3 sequence: CSARDREGVETQYF. The CDR3 region has the DNA TGCAGTGCTAGAGATCGGGAGGGGGTCGAGACCCAGTACTTC.

This clonotype has just a few counts. The V gene is TRBV6-2 or TRBV6-3, the J gene TRBJ2-1; 14 positions match TRBD2. Germline V gene sequence: CDR1 MNHEY, CDR2 SVGEGT. V dropped 1 base and J dropped 8; count of bases not matched to a gene: 4. The length of the CDR3 is 16 residues. For the CDR3, the DNA is TGTGCCAGCAGTTACTGGGGACTAGCGGGAGTCGATGAGCAGTTCTTC. Its protein product is CASSYWGLAGVDEQFF.

This clonotype was found many times. The chain carries TRBV20-1 and TRBJ1-5; D is undetermined. CDR1 is DFQATT, CDR2 SNEGSKA, per germline (reference sequence). The CDR3 is 13 residues long. V was pared by 1 base and J by 4 bases, with 8 bases between. CDR3 sequence reads: CSARGVANQPQHF. In DNA, the CDR3 is TGCAGTGCTAGAGGGGTGGCTAATCAGCCCCAGCATTTT.

This clonotype occurred a few times. The chain has TRBV25-1 and TRBJ2-5; 12 nucleotides line up with TRBD2. The germline V gene encodes CDR1 MGHDK and CDR2 SYGVNS. Losses at the gene ends were 4 bases for V and 0 bases for J; bases not matched to a gene: 3. The CDR3 totals 16 residues. In DNA, the CDR3 is TGTGCCAGCAGTGGACTAGCGGGAGTGAACCAAGAGACCCAGTACTTC. Translated, it gives CASSGLAGVNQETQYF. The full variable domain, in which reference TRBV25-1 and TRBJ2-5 provide the parts outside the CDR3, is EADIYQTPRYLVIGTGKKITLECSQTMGHDKMYWYQQDPGMELHLIHYSYGVNSTEKGDLSSESTVSRIRTEHFPLTLESARPSHTSQYLCASSGLAGVNQETQYFGPGTRLLVL.

This chain uses TRBV12-3 or TRBV12-4 with TRBJ1-2, with no clear D. The CDR3 consists of 12 residues. Deletions cut 4 bases from V and 3 bases from J, with 6 bases between. The CDR3 here is CASSSSDYGYTF. CDR3 nucleotides: TGTGCCAGCAGTTCGTCAGACTATGGCTACACCTTC.

V gene TRBV27 combines with J gene TRBJ2-2; tentative D call: TRBD2 (6 bases). This CDR3 has 13 amino acids. Germline V gives CDR1 MNHEY, CDR2 SMNVEV (reference sequence). V lost 6 bases and J lost 6, with 11 bases in between. Here the CDR3 DNA reads TGTGCCAGCAGCTTGGGGGGACCCGGGGAGCTGTTTTTT. Protein sequence: CASSLGGPGELFF.

This clonotype was counted ten times or more. CDR3 bases: TGTGCCAGCAGCGTAGGGTGGAGGGACTCTGGAAACACCATATATTTT. Amino acid sequence: CASSVGWRDSGNTIYF. J is TRBJ1-3 and V is TRBV9; D ambiguous. From germline, CDR1 is SGDLS and CDR2 YYNGEE. V was pared by 0 bases and J by 0 bases, with 10 bases between. CDR3 length: 16 residues. The variable domain in full, completed from reference TRBV9 and TRBJ1-3, reads DSGVTQTPKHLITATGQRVTLRCSPRSGDLSVYWYQQSLDQGLQFLIQYYNGEERAKGNILERFSAQQFPDLHSELNLSSLELGDSALYFCASSVGWRDSGNTIYFGEGSWLTVV.

CDR3 protein: CATSRDFASGYEQYF. CDR3 bases: TGTGCCACCAGCAGAGATTTTGCTAGCGGCTACGAGCAGTACTTC. The V call is TRBV15, the J call TRBJ2-7; 7 nucleotides match TRBD2. J lost 3 bases, V lost 0 bases, and 5 bases had no gene match. The germline V gene encodes CDR1 LNHNV and CDR2 YYDKDF (reference sequence). The CDR3 runs 15 residues.

There are a few counts of this clonotype. This chain uses TRBV5-8 with TRBJ2-1, with TRBD2 identical over 8 bases. Germline assignment: CDR1 SGHTS and CDR2 YDEGEE. Trimming cost V 6 bases and J 2 bases; bases outside gene matches: 4. This CDR3 has 14 residues. CDR3 DNA sequence: TGTGCCAGCAAGGGGCGGGAGGCCTACAATGAGCAGTTCTTC. Protein product: CASKGREAYNEQFF.